A single sample is the source of the 19 T cell receptor beta chains below, sequenced in a study of beta chain features in type 1 diabetes. Regarding the study as a whole: When Type 1 diabetes patients were examined, their TCRB CDR3s proved moderately but significantly shorter in all four CD4+ subsets.

Investigators reverse transcribed all isolated RNA, so they sequenced expressed TCRB transcripts. TCRdb's copy holds only in-frame clones and misses some; the assay was immunoSEQ multiplex PCR. This sample has hundreds of thousands of clones; 10% to 15% occur once, and the top ten carry less than 0.025%. Their target antigens are unknown. Sequencing used naive CD4+ T cells from blood. These receptor sequences come from a man between 18 and 35 years old with type 1 diabetes.

This clone turned up a few times. The chain employs TRBV10-3 and TRBJ2-3; D may be TRBD1 (6 bases). CDR1 ENHRY and CDR2 SYGVKD come from the germline V gene. V was pared by 6 bases and J by 6 bases, with 16 bases between. CDR3 size: 14 residues. In nucleotides, the CDR3 is TGTGCCATCAGCGATACAGGGTTGGTGGATACGCAGTATTTT. Its translation is CAISDTGLVDTQYF.

This chain's CDR3 is CSVEGTYTEAFF. The DNA of the CDR3 is TGCAGCGTTGAGGGGACCTACACTGAAGCTTTCTTT. V and J are TRBV29-1 and TRBJ1-1; a weak D match, TRBD1 (5 bases). V lost 3 bases and J lost 3, with 8 bases in between. CDR3 size: 12 residues. Germline-derived CDR1 and CDR2 are SQVTM and ANQGSEA.

The sample holds a few counts of this clone. At the DNA level, this CDR3 is encoded by other sequences in the same sample as well. V is TRBV30 and J is TRBJ1-1; D possibly corresponds to TRBD1 (5 bases). The V gene's germline CDR1 is GTSNPN and CDR2 SVGIG (reference sequence). CDR3 size: 12 residues. The V and J ends lost 5 bases and 3 bases respectively, with 10 bases between them. CDR3 in amino acids: CAWSREYTEAFF. The CDR3 DNA reads TGTGCCTGGTCCAGGGAATACACTGAAGCTTTCTTT.

The table lists this clone with a few counts. The V gene is TRBV30, the J gene TRBJ2-7, with a possible D match to TRBD2 (5 bases). Looked up from germline, CDR1 is GTSNPN and CDR2 is SVGIG (reference sequence). V was pared by 4 bases and J by 3 bases, with 19 bases between. The CDR3 runs 15 residues. CDR3 DNA: TGTGCCTGGATTACAAGAGCCGGGAAAAACTACGAGCAGTACTTC. Translation: CAWITRAGKNYEQYF.

This clone was seen only a few times. This chain uses TRBV2 with TRBJ1-2, with a tentative D call TRBD1 (6 bases). CDR1 SNHLY and CDR2 FYNNEI come from the germline V gene. V lost 2 bases to trimming and J lost 11 bases, with 15 bases between them. The CDR3 sequence is 13 residues long. The CDR3 here is CASSERQEQGYTF. Here the CDR3 DNA reads TGTGCCAGCAGTGAAAGGCAGGAGCAGGGGTACACCTTC.

This rearrangement joins TRBV14 to TRBJ2-7, with TRBD1 matching over 9 bases. With V trimmed by 6 bases and J by 2 bases, 2 bases remained unmatched. Germline values: CDR1 SGHDN, CDR2 FVKESK. The CDR3 is 13 amino acids. The CDR3: CASSRQGAYEQYF. For the CDR3, the DNA is TGTGCCAGCAGTCGACAGGGGGCCTACGAGCAGTACTTC.

This clone has a handful of counts. The V call is TRBV20-1, the J call TRBJ1-2; D is unresolved. The V end lost 4 bases, the J end lost 7 bases, and 10 bases lay between the germline ends. CDR3 length: 11 residues. Germline V gene sequence: CDR1 DFQATT, CDR2 SNEGSKA (reference sequence). CDR3 sequence (DNA): TGCAGTGCTATTTTTTCGGTTGGCTACACCTTC. Encoded protein: CSAIFSVGYTF.

The chain links TRBV5-6 to TRBJ1-2; 9 bases fit TRBD1. Germline-derived CDR1 and CDR2 are SGHDT and YYEEEE. The CDR3 is made up of 13 amino acids. With V trimmed by 0 bases and J by 13 bases, 7 bases remained unmatched. This CDR3 reads CASSLEQGAYVTF. The CDR3 nucleotides are TGTGCCAGCAGCTTGGAACAGGGGGCGTATGTCACCTTC. The full variable domain, completed using reference TRBV5-6 and TRBJ1-2, is DAGVTQSPTHLIKTRGQQVTLRCSPKSGHDTVSWYQQALGQGPQFIFQYYEEEERQRGNFPDRFSGHQFPNYSSELNVNALLLGDSALYLCASSLEQGAYVTFGSGTRLTVV.

This chain joins TRBV29-1 and TRBJ2-7; TRBD1 agrees at 8 bases. Trimming took 6 bases from V and 0 from J; bases not matched to a gene: 10. The CDR3 consists of 15 residues. The V gene's germline CDR1 is SQVTM and CDR2 ANQGSEA. This CDR3 is CSVNPQGARSYEQYF. The CDR3 nucleotides read TGCAGCGTCAACCCCCAGGGGGCTCGCTCCTACGAGCAGTACTTC.

This clone was picked up a small number of times. This rearrangement joins TRBV19 to TRBJ1-1; D not certain. The germline gives CDR1 LNHDA, CDR2 SQIVND (reference sequence). The CDR3 spans 15 residues. V shed 7 bases and J shed 0 bases, with 15 bases lying between them. The CDR3 protein is CASTAKGRVNTEAFF. The DNA for the CDR3 is TGTGCCAGTACAGCCAAGGGTAGGGTGAACACTGAAGCTTTCTTT. Full variable domain (rest looked up from reference TRBV19 and TRBJ1-1): DGGITQSPKYLFRKEGQNVTLSCEQNLNHDAMYWYRQDPGQGLRLIYYSQIVNDFQKGDIAEGYSVSREKKESFPLTVTSAQKNPTAFYLCASTAKGRVNTEAFFGQGTRLTVV.

This chain joins TRBV5-6 and TRBJ1-5; D remains unclear. Germline V gene lookup returns CDR1 SGHDT and CDR2 YYEEEE. This CDR3 region has 13 residues. V lost 4 bases to trimming and J lost 6 bases, with 11 bases between them. This chain's CDR3 is CASSGSGTQPQHF. CDR3 DNA: TGTGCCAGCAGCGGGAGCGGAACTCAGCCCCAGCATTTT.

This clone appeared a few times. The chain employs TRBV10-3 and TRBJ2-5, with a tentative D call TRBD2 (6 bases). From germline, CDR1 is ENHRY and CDR2 SYGVKD. CDR3 size: 12 residues. Trimming took 8 bases from V and 0 from J, leaving 7 bases between them. CDR3 coding DNA: TGTGCCATCGGGGGGTACCAAGAGACCCAGTACTTC. This encodes CAIGGYQETQYF.

The chain recombines TRBV25-1 with TRBJ2-7; TRBD1 agrees at 10 bases. Trimming took 10 bases from V and 5 from J; bases not matched to a gene: 11. CDR1 and CDR2 (germline): MGHDK, SYGVNS. The CDR3 has 14 amino acids. CDR3 in amino acids: CATRQGAGRDEQYF. The CDR3 DNA reads as TGTGCCACCAGACAGGGGGCAGGTCGCGACGAGCAGTACTTC.

This clone was seen a handful of times. The rearrangement joins TRBV27 to TRBJ2-1, with a tentative D call TRBD1 (5 bases). The CDR3 runs to 16 residues. Trimming took 5 bases from V and 0 from J, leaving 14 bases between them. The germline V gene has CDR1 MNHEY and CDR2 SMNVEV (reference sequence). The CDR3 protein is CASSPIGAHSYNEQFF. The CDR3 DNA sequence: TGTGCCAGCAGTCCTATAGGGGCGCACTCCTACAATGAGCAGTTCTTC.

The chain uses TRBV5-4 and TRBJ2-1; 16 bases line up with TRBD2. J lost 4 bases, V lost 4 bases, and 8 bases had no gene match. The CDR3 is 18 amino acids. CDR1 SGHNT and CDR2 YYREEE come from the germline V gene (reference sequence). CDR3 nucleotide sequence: TGTGCCAGCAGCCAGGGACTAGCGGGGGGGAAGGGTTACAATGAGCAGTTCTTC. Translating it yields CASSQGLAGGKGYNEQFF. Full variable domain (missing parts from reference TRBV5-4 and TRBJ2-1): ETGVTQSPTHLIKTRGQQVTLRCSSQSGHNTVSWYQQALGQGPQFIFQYYREEENGRGNFPPRFSGLQFPNYSSELNVNALELDDSALYLCASSQGLAGGKGYNEQFFGPGTRLTVL.

The genes are TRBV14 and TRBJ2-5; 9 nucleotides agree with TRBD2. The CDR3 has 15 amino acids. Germline V lookup: CDR1 SGHDN, CDR2 FVKESK. V lost 4 bases and J lost 2; bases outside the gene matches: 5. This CDR3 reads CASSLRGGGQETQYF. The CDR3 DNA follows: TGTGCCAGCAGCCTCCGCGGGGGGGGTCAAGAGACCCAGTACTTC.

This clone was seen a handful of times. The chain has TRBV14 and TRBJ2-3; 8 positions match TRBD2. J gave up 6 bases and V 4 bases, and 3 bases lay outside the gene matches. In germline, CDR1 is SGHDN, CDR2 FVKESK. CDR3 length: 13 amino acids. The CDR3 region has the DNA TGTGCCAGCAGCCGGGGACTAGTTGATACGCAGTATTTT. Protein product: CASSRGLVDTQYF.

The chain uses TRBV5-6 and TRBJ1-1; D is uncertain. This CDR3 is built from 13 residues. Germline CDR1 SGHDT, CDR2 YYEEEE. V gave up 5 bases and J gave up 3 bases, with 11 bases separating them. In DNA form, the CDR3 reads TGTGCCAGCAGATGGGGAAAAGACACTGAAGCTTTCTTT. Translated: CASRWGKDTEAFF.

The genes are TRBV2 and TRBJ1-5; D is possibly TRBD1 (5 bases). The CDR3 length is 14 residues. The germline V and J ends were trimmed by 4 bases and 2 bases, with 9 bases remaining between them. The germline CDR1 and CDR2 sequences are SNHLY and FYNNEI. The CDR3 region has the DNA TGTGCCAGCAGTGTGATGGGGGGCAATCAGCCCCAGCATTTT. This codes for CASSVMGGNQPQHF. The full variable domain, with the rest looked up from reference TRBV2 and TRBJ1-5, is EPEVTQTPSHQVTQMGQEVILRCVPISNHLYFYWYRQILGQKVEFLVSFYNNEISEKSEIFDDQFSVERPDGSNFTLKIRSTKLEDSAMYFCASSVMGGNQPQHFGDGTRLSIL.